This entry concerns a single T cell receptor beta chain. This record comes from a study of blood T cell repertoires in COVID-19. Study at large: The United States, Italy and Spain provided the acute and convalescent COVID-19 samples. PBMCs, B-cell-depleted T cells, or T cells provided the cDNA or gDNA that made up the material.

The CDR3 runs 15 residues. Germline CDR1 LNHDA, CDR2 SQIVND (reference sequence). Trimming took off 9 bases at V and 2 bases at J, with 17 bases between the two ends. Original data processing: Amplifying reference gene primers gave estimates of nucleated cell counts. Clones were sequenced by immunoSEQ multiplex PCR, and TCRdb holds only the in-frame ones, with some missing. V, J and clone size are those of that table, while D and trimming were read from the DNA. The table shows about 160,000 clones, with approximately 82% occurring only once. What was sequenced was peripheral blood. This receptor was obtained from an elderly woman with acute or convalescent COVID-19. The chain has TRBV19 and TRBJ1-3; D is perhaps TRBD1 (6 bases). CDR3 DNA: TGTGCCAGCCGTCGCGGGGGGGCAACTGGAAACACCATATATTTT. Translated, it gives CASRRGGATGNTIYF.